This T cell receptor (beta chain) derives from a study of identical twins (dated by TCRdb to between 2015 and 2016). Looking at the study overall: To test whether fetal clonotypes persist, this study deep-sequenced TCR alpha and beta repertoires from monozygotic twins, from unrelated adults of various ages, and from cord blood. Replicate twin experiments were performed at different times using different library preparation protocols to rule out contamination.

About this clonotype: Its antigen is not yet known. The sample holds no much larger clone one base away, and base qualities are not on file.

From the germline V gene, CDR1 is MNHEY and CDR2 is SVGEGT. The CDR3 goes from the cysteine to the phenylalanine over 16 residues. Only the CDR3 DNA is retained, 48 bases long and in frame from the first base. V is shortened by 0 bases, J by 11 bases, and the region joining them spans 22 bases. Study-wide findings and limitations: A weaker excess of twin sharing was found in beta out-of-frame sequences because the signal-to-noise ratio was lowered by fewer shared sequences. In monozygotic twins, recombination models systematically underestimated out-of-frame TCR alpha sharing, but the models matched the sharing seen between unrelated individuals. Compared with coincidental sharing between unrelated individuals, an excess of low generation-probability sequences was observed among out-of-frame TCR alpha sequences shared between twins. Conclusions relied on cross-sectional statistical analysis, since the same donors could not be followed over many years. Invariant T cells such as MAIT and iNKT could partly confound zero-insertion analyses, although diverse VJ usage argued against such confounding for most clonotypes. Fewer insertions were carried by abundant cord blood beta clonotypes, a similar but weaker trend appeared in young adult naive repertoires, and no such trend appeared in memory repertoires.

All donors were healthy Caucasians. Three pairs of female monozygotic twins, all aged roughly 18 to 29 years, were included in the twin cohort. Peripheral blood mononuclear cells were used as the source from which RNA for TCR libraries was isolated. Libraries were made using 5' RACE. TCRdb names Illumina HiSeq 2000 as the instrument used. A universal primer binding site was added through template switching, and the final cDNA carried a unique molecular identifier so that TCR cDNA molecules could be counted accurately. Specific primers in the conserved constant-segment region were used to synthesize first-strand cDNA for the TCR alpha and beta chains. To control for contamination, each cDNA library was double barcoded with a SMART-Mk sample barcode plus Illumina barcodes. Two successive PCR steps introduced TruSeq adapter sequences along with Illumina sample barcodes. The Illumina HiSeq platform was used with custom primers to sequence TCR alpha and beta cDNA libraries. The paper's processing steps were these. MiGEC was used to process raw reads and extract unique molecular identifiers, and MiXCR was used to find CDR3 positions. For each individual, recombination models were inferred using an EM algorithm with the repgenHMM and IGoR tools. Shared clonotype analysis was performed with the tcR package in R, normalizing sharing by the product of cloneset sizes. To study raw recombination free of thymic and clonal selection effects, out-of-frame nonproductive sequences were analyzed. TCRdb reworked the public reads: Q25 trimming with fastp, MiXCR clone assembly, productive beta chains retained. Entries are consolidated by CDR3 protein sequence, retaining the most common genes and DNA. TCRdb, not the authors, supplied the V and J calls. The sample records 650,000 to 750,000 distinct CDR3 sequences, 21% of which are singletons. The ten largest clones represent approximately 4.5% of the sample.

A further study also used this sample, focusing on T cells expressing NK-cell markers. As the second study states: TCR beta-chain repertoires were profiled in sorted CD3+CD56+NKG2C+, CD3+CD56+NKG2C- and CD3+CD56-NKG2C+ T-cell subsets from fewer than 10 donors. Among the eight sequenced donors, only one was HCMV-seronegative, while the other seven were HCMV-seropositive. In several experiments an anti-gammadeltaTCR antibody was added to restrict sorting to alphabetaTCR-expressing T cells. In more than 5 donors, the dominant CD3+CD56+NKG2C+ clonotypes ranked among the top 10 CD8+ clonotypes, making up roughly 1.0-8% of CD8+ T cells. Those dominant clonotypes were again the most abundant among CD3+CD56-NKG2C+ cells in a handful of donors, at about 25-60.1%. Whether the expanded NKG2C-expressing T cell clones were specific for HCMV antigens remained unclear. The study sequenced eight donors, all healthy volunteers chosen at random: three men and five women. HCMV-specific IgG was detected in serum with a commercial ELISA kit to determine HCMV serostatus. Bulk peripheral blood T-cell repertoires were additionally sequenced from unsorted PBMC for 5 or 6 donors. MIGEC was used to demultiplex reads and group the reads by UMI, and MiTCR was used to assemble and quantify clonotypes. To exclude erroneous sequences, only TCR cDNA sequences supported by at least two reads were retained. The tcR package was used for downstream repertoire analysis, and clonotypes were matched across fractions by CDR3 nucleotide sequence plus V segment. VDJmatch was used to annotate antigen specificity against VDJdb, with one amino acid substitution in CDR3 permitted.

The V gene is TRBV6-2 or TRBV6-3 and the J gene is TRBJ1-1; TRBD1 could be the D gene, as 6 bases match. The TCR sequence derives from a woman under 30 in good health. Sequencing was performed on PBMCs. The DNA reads TGTGCCAGCAGTTACTCCCGAACAGGGCGTCGGGCGACGGCTTTCTTT. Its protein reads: CASSYSRTGRRATAFF.